This T cell receptor (beta chain) derives from a study of human T cells and chemical hapten exposure. About the study: Per-sample TCR yields varied mainly from small pooled library volume differences.

General study points: DPC sensitization did not alter TCRs above 1 in 1000 frequency.

Unfractionated whole blood served as the source for total RNA extraction. As the library was built, unique molecular identifiers were attached to individual cDNA molecules. Original methodology: A typical sample had roughly 96,000 TCRs, with about 23,224 to 750,000 overall. One entry per CDR3 protein results from TCRdb running MiXCR on the reads. None of the V and J calls come from the authors' own analysis; TCRdb made them. The table includes fewer than 150,000 distinct CDR3 sequences, 6.5% to 10% detected once. On this clonotype itself: What it binds is unknown.

Germline CDR1 and CDR2: SGHRS and YFSETQ. This CDR3 spans 15 amino acids. J was trimmed by 3 bases and V by 1 base; bases with no gene match: 6. The specimen sequenced was whole blood. The receptor's source is a human donor in good health. Some clones in this sample may be carry-over from other donors' samples. The rearrangement uses TRBV5-1 and TRBJ2-7, with TRBD2 matching 8 bases. In DNA form, the CDR3 reads TGCGCCAGCAGCTTGACCCTAGCGGGTCTCTACGAGCAGTACTTC. Translating gives CASSLTLAGLYEQYF.